One TCR beta chain is described in this entry. Its antigen is unknown. Base-call qualities are not available, and no considerably larger clone is one nucleotide away. This specimen belongs to a study of blood T cell repertoires in COVID-19 (dated by TCRdb to between 2020 and 2021). Background for the entire study: Collaborator samples came from the United States, Italy and Spain and covered acute and convalescent phases of COVID-19. The material from the prospective study consisted of cDNA or gDNA derived from T cells, B-cell-depleted T cells, or PBMCs. The dataset comprised deeply sampled blood TCRbeta repertoires from subjects exposed to, actively infected with, or recovered from COVID-19. A freely available public database, intended as a resource for researchers studying the immune response to SARS-CoV-2, is where the repertoires were released. Samples were obtained from the ongoing ImmuneRACE study (first 160 participants) and from 950 to 1,500 subjects provided by 6 global collaborators. Nearly every sample came with metadata listing a de-identified subject ID, COVID-19 status, age in years and sex. HLA class I and class II types, where available, came from metadata supplied by the sample provider rather than from assay-based typing.

The immunoSEQ Assay, a bias-controlled multiplex PCR, was used to amplify TCRbeta CDR3 regions from genomic DNA. The original pipeline was this. The number of nucleated cells in each sample was estimated by amplification of reference gene primers within the assay. To quantify the absolute abundance of each unique TCRbeta CDR3 rearrangement, sequence reads were collapsed and filtered. For each sample, productive Simpson clonality was calculated as the square root of Simpson's diversity index over productive rearrangements. TCRdb retrieved this table from immuneACCESS and kept in-frame rearrangements only. Not all clones are present; in checked studies, unresolved V genes account for under half, and no reason is known for the remainder. V and J calls and clone size are copied from that table; D and trimming were computed from the DNA. For this sample there are 200,000 to 250,000 clones; about nine tenths appear just once. About 2.2% of the sample belongs to the ten largest clones.

The CDR3 covers 13 residues, taking in both the cysteine and the phenylalanine. The DNA shown is the 39-base CDR3, in frame from base 1. V is trimmed back by 8 bases and J by 0 bases, and the junction contains 0 bases that no gene match accounts for. CDR1 is given as PRHDT and CDR2 as FYEKMQ, both from the germline V gene (reference sequence). A second Seattle source provided samples from volunteer blood donors who had recovered from COVID-19. The collaborating institutions used their own protocols to collect whole blood in K2EDTA tubes. For TCRbeta analysis, collaborators shipped samples in one of three forms: frozen whole blood, isolated PBMCs, or DNA extracted from either of those sample types. General conclusions and limits of the study: The amount of clinical and demographic metadata varied by source and participant and was provided uncurated.

The TCR was taken from a man aged 25 to 40 who had recovered from COVID-19. What was sequenced was peripheral blood. The V and J genes are TRBV13 and TRBJ2-1; 8 bases in between match TRBD2. The CDR3 region has the sequence CASGTSSYNEQFF. The DNA is TGTGCCAGCGGGACTAGCTCCTACAATGAGCAGTTCTTC. With the portions outside the CDR3 filled from the reference TRBV13 and TRBJ2-1 genes, the complete variable region becomes AAGVIQSPRHLIKEKRETATLKCYPIPRHDTVYWYQQGPGQDPQFLISFYEKMQSDKGSIPDRFSAQQFSDYHSELNMSSLELGDSALYFCASGTSSYNEQFFGPGTRLTVL.